The 20 T cell receptor beta chains listed next were all sequenced from one sample in a study of blood T cell repertoires in COVID-19. TCRdb's copy holds only in-frame clones and misses some; the assay was immunoSEQ multiplex PCR. The repertoire holds about 160,000 clones, with roughly 86% as singletons. The material sequenced was peripheral blood. These receptors all stem from a woman aged 60 to 75 who had recovered from COVID-19.

This chain connects TRBV7-9 to TRBJ2-5; 8 positions match TRBD2. V gave up 2 bases and J gave up 2 bases; unmatched junction bases: 16. In germline, CDR1 is SEHNR, CDR2 FQNEAQ (reference sequence). The CDR3 runs to 19 residues. Written as DNA, the CDR3 is TGTGCCAGCAGCTTAAGATCCTTCCTCCGCGGGGGGCTACAAGAGACCCAGTACTTC. Translated, it gives CASSLRSFLRGGLQETQYF.

The sample holds one count of this clone. The chain has TRBV6-5 and TRBJ1-2; a possible D gene is TRBD1 (5 bases). Germline V lookup: CDR1 MNHEY, CDR2 SVGAGI. V was pared by 6 bases and J by 7 bases, with 21 bases between. The CDR3 totals 15 residues. The CDR3, as DNA: TGTGCCAGCAGCCCCCGCGGGGGACCCTTGACTGGCTACACCTTC. Residues: CASSPRGGPLTGYTF.

V and J are TRBV28 and TRBJ2-5, with TRBD2 matching over 12 bases. The CDR3 contains 13 residues. Germline CDR1 reads MDHEN; CDR2 reads SYDVKM. Unmatched junction bases numbered 5, after V lost 6 bases and J lost 9 bases. The CDR3 sequence is CASRPLAGGAQYF. The DNA of the CDR3 is TGTGCCAGCAGGCCCCTAGCGGGGGGGGCCCAGTACTTC.

The chain joins TRBV2 to TRBJ2-1, with D tentatively TRBD1 (6 bases). V lost 6 bases, J lost 8 bases, and 20 bases lay in between. Germline V CDR1 and CDR2: SNHLY, FYNNEI. The CDR3 is 15 residues long. In DNA form, the CDR3 reads TGTGCCAGCAGACCCGGGACACAAGGGTTCGATGAGCAGTTCTTC. Its protein is CASRPGTQGFDEQFF. The whole variable domain, filled in from reference TRBV2 and TRBJ2-1, reads EPEVTQTPSHQVTQMGQEVILRCVPISNHLYFYWYRQILGQKVEFLVSFYNNEISEKSEIFDDQFSVERPDGSNFTLKIRSTKLEDSAMYFCASRPGTQGFDEQFFGPGTRLTVL.

A remark on this clone: Distinct nucleotide sequences in the sample also encode this CDR3. CDR3 DNA: TGTGCCAGCAGGGCGGGTGGCAGTAGCTACGAGCAGTACTTC. Its protein product is CASRAGGSSYEQYF. J is TRBJ2-7 and V is TRBV28; D perhaps matches TRBD2 (5 bases). Looked up from germline, CDR1 is MDHEN and CDR2 is SYDVKM. Between the trimmed V and J ends, which lost 6 bases and 3 bases, there was a span of 15 bases. The CDR3 is 14 residues long.

CDR3 coding DNA: TGTGCCAGCTCCAGGGTAGAGTTTGTGAAAGTACCCTACGAGCAGTACTTC. It specifies CASSRVEFVKVPYEQYF. The gene calls are TRBV6-4 and TRBJ2-7; tentative D call: TRBD1 (5 bases). Germline lookup yields CDR1 MRHNA and CDR2 SNTAGT. The CDR3 totals 17 residues. V shed 8 bases and J shed 2 bases, with 25 bases lying between them.

The rearrangement uses TRBV5-1 and TRBJ2-7; 8 nucleotides line up with TRBD1. This CDR3 is built from 15 residues. The germline gives CDR1 SGHRS, CDR2 YFSETQ. V dropped 7 bases and J dropped 3; count of bases not matched to a gene: 12. The CDR3 loop is CASPGQGALYYEQYF. The CDR3 coding sequence is TGCGCCAGCCCAGGACAGGGCGCTCTATACTACGAGCAGTACTTC.

This clone came up once. J is TRBJ2-3 and V is TRBV14; unclear D gene. Looked up from germline, CDR1 is SGHDN and CDR2 is FVKESK. V gave up 4 bases and J gave up 0 bases, with 5 bases separating them. This CDR3 has 13 residues. CDR3 protein: CASSRTSTDTQYF. CDR3 sequence (DNA): TGTGCCAGCAGCCGCACAAGCACAGATACGCAGTATTTT.

This chain uses TRBV7-9 with TRBJ2-5; a weak D match, TRBD2 (6 bases). This CDR3 has 15 residues. With 4 bases removed from V and 2 bases from J, the gap between germline ends came to 14 bases. Germline CDR1 reads SEHNR; CDR2 reads FQNEAQ (reference sequence). The CDR3 region is CASSSATGRQETQYF. DNA for the CDR3: TGTGCCAGCAGCTCCGCAACCGGGAGACAAGAGACCCAGTACTTC.

The chain has TRBV29-1 and TRBJ1-5, with 7 bases identical to TRBD1. The CDR3 loop spans 12 amino acids. The germline gives CDR1 SQVTM, CDR2 ANQGSEA. Trimming took 6 bases from V and 9 from J; bases not matched to a gene: 8. For the CDR3, the DNA is TGCAGCGTGAGGGACAGTGCAACGCCCCAGCATTTT. Amino acid sequence: CSVRDSATPQHF.

This chain connects TRBV3-1 (or the pseudogene TRBV3-2) to TRBJ2-3; D possibly corresponds to TRBD2 (6 bases). Germline CDR1 reads LGHDT; CDR2 reads YNNKEL (reference sequence). CDR3 length: 12 amino acids. The V end was cut by 5 bases, the J end by 6 bases, with 9 bases between. The CDR3 DNA reads TGTGCCAGCAGCTCCCGGGGGGATACGCAGTATTTT. Amino acid sequence: CASSSRGDTQYF.

The chain uses TRBV3-1 (or the pseudogene TRBV3-2) and TRBJ2-3; a possible D gene is TRBD2 (5 bases). CDR1 and CDR2 (germline): LGHDT, YNNKEL (reference sequence). This CDR3 comprises 13 residues. V dropped 3 bases and J dropped 1 base, with 5 bases sitting between them. CDR3 in DNA: TGTGCCAGCAGCCAGGAGGGCACAGATACGCAGTATTTT. Protein product: CASSQEGTDTQYF.

This clone was counted once. The chain has TRBV13 and TRBJ2-6, with no clear D. The CDR3 loop spans 15 amino acids. Trimming took off 0 bases at V and 0 bases at J, with 3 bases between the two ends. Germline V lookup: CDR1 PRHDT, CDR2 FYEKMQ (reference sequence). CDR3 protein: CASSLGSSGANVLTF. In DNA form, the CDR3 reads TGTGCCAGCAGCTTAGGGAGCTCTGGGGCCAACGTCCTGACTTTC. Variable domain in full (rest from reference TRBV13 and TRBJ2-6): AAGVIQSPRHLIKEKRETATLKCYPIPRHDTVYWYQQGPGQDPQFLISFYEKMQSDKGSIPDRFSAQQFSDYHSELNMSSLELGDSALYFCASSLGSSGANVLTFGAGSRLTVL.

The V gene is TRBV7-6, the J gene TRBJ2-1, with 13 bases that match TRBD2. With 1 base clipped from V and 4 bases from J, the junction kept 16 bases outside the gene matches. The germline V gene has CDR1 SGHVS and CDR2 FNYEAQ. The length of the CDR3 is 21 residues. The CDR3 protein is CASSLEGPFTSGGARYNEQFF. In DNA form, the CDR3 reads TGTGCCAGCAGCTTAGAAGGCCCGTTCACTAGCGGGGGGGCCCGGTACAATGAGCAGTTCTTC.

The chain carries TRBV19 and TRBJ1-5; tentatively, D is TRBD1 (5 bases). Trimming took off 5 bases at V and 0 bases at J, with 20 bases between the two ends. Germline CDR1 LNHDA, CDR2 SQIVND (reference sequence). The length of the CDR3 is 18 residues. The CDR3 sequence is CASSDRGGLKYSNQPQHF. The CDR3 DNA follows: TGTGCCAGTAGTGATAGGGGCGGATTAAAATATAGCAATCAGCCCCAGCATTTT.

This chain uses TRBV5-1 with TRBJ1-2; perhaps TRBD1 as D (6 bases). The CDR3 has 13 amino acids. V shed 0 bases and J shed 14 bases, with 17 bases lying between them. The germline V gene has CDR1 SGHRS and CDR2 YFSETQ. CDR3 coding DNA: TGCGCCAGCAGCTTGGGACAGGAGCACCTAAGGACCTTC. This translates into CASSLGQEHLRTF.

The chain has TRBV6-6 and TRBJ1-4, with 7 nucleotides matching TRBD1. The CDR3 length is 15 residues. Trimming at V came to 2 bases and at J to 3 bases, leaving 3 bases not matched to a gene. CDR1 and CDR2 from the germline V gene are MNHNY and SVGAGI (reference sequence). Here the CDR3 reads CASSYAGTANEKLFF. The CDR3 region has the DNA TGTGCCAGCAGTTACGCAGGGACAGCTAATGAAAAACTGTTTTTT.

The chain joins TRBV29-1 to TRBJ2-2, with D possibly matching TRBD1 (6 bases). V was trimmed by 5 bases and J by 5 bases, leaving 15 bases between them. Germline-derived CDR1 and CDR2 are SQVTM and ANQGSEA. The CDR3 sequence is 14 residues long. The CDR3 protein is CSVRAGERTGELFF. DNA of the CDR3: TGCAGCGTTCGGGCAGGGGAGCGAACCGGGGAGCTGTTTTTT.

The chain uses TRBV6-5 and TRBJ2-3, with TRBD1 matching 7 bases. The CDR3 has 14 amino acids. J gave up 2 bases and V 6 bases, and 5 bases lay outside the gene matches. Looked up from germline, CDR1 is MNHEY and CDR2 is SVGAGI. The CDR3 bases are TGTGCCAGCAGCCCGGGACAGCACACAGATACGCAGTATTTT. Residues: CASSPGQHTDTQYF.

The J gene is TRBJ1-2, the V gene TRBV4-1; 7 nucleotides align to TRBD1. The CDR3 spans 17 residues. Germline V gene sequence: CDR1 MGHRA, CDR2 YSYEKL. V was pared by 4 bases and J by 0 bases, with 11 bases of the junction left unmatched. CDR3 sequence (DNA): TGCGCCAGCAGCCGTTCCGGGACAGTACTTCCTAACTATGGCTACACCTTC. Its translation is CASSRSGTVLPNYGYTF.